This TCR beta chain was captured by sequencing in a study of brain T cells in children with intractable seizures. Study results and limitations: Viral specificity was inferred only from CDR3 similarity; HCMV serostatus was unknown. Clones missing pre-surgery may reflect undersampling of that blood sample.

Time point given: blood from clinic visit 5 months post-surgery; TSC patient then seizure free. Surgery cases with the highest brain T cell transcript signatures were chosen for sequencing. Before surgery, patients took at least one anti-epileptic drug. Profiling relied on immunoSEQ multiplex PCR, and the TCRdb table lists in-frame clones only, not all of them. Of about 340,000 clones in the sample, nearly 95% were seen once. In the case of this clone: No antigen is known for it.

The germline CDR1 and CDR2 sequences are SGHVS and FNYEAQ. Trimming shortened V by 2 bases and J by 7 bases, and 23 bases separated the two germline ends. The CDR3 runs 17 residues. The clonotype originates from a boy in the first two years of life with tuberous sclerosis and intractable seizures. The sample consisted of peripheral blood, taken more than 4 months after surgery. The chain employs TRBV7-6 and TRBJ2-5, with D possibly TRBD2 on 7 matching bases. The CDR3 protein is CASSLRSPGGNYVTQYF. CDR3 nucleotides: TGTGCCAGCAGCTTAAGGTCCCCGGGGGGCAATTATGTGACCCAGTACTTC.